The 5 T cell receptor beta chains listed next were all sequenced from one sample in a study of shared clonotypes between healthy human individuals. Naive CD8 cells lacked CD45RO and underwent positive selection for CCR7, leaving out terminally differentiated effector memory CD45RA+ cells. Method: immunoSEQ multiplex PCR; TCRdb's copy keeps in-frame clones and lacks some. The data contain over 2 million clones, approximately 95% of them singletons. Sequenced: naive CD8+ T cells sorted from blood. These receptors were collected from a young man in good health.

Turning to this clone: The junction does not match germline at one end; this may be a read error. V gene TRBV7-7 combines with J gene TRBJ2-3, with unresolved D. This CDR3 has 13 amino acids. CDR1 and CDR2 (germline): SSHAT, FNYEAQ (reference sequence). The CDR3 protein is CASSFEGTDTQYF. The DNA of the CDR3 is TGTGCTAGCAGCTTTGAAGGCACAGATACGCAGTATTTT.

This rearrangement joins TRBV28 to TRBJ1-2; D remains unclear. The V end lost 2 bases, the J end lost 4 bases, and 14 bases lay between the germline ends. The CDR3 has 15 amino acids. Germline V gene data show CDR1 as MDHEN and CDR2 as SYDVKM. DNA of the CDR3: TGTGCCAGCAGTTTACTCGGGCCGCTACTCTATGGCTACACCTTC. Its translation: CASSLLGPLLYGYTF.

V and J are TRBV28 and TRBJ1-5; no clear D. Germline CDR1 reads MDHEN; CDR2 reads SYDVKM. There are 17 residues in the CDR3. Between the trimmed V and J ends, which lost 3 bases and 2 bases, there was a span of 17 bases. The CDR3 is CASSFQTVGFGNQPQHF. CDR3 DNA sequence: TGTGCCAGCAGTTTCCAAACCGTAGGCTTCGGCAATCAGCCCCAGCATTTT.

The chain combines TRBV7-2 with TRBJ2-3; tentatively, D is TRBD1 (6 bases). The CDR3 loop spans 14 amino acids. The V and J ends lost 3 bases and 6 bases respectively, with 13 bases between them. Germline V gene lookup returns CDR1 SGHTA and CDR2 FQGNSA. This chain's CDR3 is CASSFARGWDTQYF. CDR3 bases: TGTGCCAGCAGCTTTGCCAGGGGCTGGGATACGCAGTATTTT.

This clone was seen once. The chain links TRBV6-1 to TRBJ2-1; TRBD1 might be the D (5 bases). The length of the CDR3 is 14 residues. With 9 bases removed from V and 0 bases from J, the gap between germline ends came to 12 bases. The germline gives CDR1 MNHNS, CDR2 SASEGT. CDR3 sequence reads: CARRQRSSYNEQFF. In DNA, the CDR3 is TGTGCCAGACGACAGAGGAGCTCCTACAATGAGCAGTTCTTC.